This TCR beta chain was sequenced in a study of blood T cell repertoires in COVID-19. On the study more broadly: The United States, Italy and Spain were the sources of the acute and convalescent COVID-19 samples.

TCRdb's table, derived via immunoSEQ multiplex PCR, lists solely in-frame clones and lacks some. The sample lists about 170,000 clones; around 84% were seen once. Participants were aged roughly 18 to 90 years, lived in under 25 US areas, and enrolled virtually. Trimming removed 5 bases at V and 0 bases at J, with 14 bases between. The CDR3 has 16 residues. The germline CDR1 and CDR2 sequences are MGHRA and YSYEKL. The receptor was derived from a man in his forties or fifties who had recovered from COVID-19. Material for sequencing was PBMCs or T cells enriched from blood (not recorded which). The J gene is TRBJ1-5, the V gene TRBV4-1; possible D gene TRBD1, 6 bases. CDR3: CASSETGIYSNQPQHF. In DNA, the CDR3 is TGCGCCAGCAGCGAGACAGGAATCTATAGCAATCAGCCCCAGCATTTT.